Presented here are 12 T cell receptor beta chains from one specimen sequenced in a study of blood T cell repertoires in COVID-19. TCRdb's table, derived via immunoSEQ multiplex PCR, lists solely in-frame clones and lacks some. The repertoire holds around 200,000 clones, with 84% as singletons. Sequencing was performed on peripheral blood. These receptors all come from a human donor in a cohort sampled during active COVID-19.

This clone was found once. V is TRBV5-1 and J is TRBJ1-5; 8 nucleotides agree with TRBD1. Germline loops: CDR1 SGHRS, CDR2 YFSETQ. The V gene end was trimmed by 4 bases and the J gene end by 5 bases; junction bases not matched to a gene: 8. The CDR3 contains 15 residues. CDR3 sequence: CASSLGGRGHQPQHF. Here the CDR3 DNA reads TGCGCCAGCAGCCTGGGGGGCAGGGGGCATCAGCCCCAGCATTTT.

This clone appeared once. The chain couples TRBV20-1 to TRBJ2-5; 11 bases fit TRBD2. V was pared by 5 bases and J by 4 bases, with 6 bases of the junction left unmatched. The CDR3 sequence is 14 residues long. Per the germline V gene, CDR1 is DFQATT and CDR2 is SNEGSKA (reference sequence). The CDR3 nucleotides read TGCAGTGCTGGTGGACTAGCGGGTATAGAGACCCAGTACTTC. Protein sequence: CSAGGLAGIETQYF.

This clone has just one count. The V and J genes are TRBV29-1 and TRBJ2-5; possible D gene TRBD2, 6 bases. V was clipped by 5 bases and J by 3 bases, with 19 bases between them. The CDR3 has 15 residues. Germline CDR1 SQVTM, CDR2 ANQGSEA. CDR3 DNA: TGCAGCGTTTCCCCGCACTTGGGCGGGGAAGAGACCCAGTACTTC. This gives the protein CSVSPHLGGEETQYF.

This clone showed up just once. The chain has TRBV13 and TRBJ1-2, with D tentatively TRBD1 (5 bases). The CDR3 covers 15 residues. The germline CDR1 and CDR2 sequences are PRHDT and FYEKMQ (reference sequence). Trimming shortened V by 1 base and J by 4 bases, and 13 bases separated the two germline ends. DNA of the CDR3: TGTGCCAGCAGCTTAGATCTGGGGCCCGGCTATGGCTACACCTTC. This encodes CASSLDLGPGYGYTF.

This clone has a single count. The chain links TRBV12-3 or TRBV12-4 to TRBJ2-7; 7 nucleotides match TRBD1. The CDR3 runs to 12 residues. V shed 4 bases and J 6 bases; nucleotides not matched to a gene: 3. CDR3 protein: CASSSPGGEQYF. DNA of the CDR3: TGTGCCAGCAGTTCCCCAGGGGGCGAGCAGTACTTC.

CDR3 sequence (DNA): TGTGCCAGCAGCGTAATGCGGGAGGGAGAGACCCAGTACTTC. This translates into CASSVMREGETQYF. The rearrangement links TRBV9 to TRBJ2-5; TRBD2 agrees at 9 bases. The CDR3 loop spans 14 amino acids. CDR1 SGDLS and CDR2 YYNGEE come from the germline V gene. Trimming removed 1 base from V and 4 bases from J; junction bases left unmatched: 2.

The chain combines TRBV9 with TRBJ1-3; D is possibly TRBD1 (6 bases). Germline lookup yields CDR1 SGDLS and CDR2 YYNGEE. CDR3 size: 17 residues. The V and J ends lost 3 bases and 0 bases respectively, with 16 bases between them. DNA of the CDR3: TGTGCCAGCAGCGCAGGGGCTCGGGGAAGCTCTGGAAACACCATATATTTT. Translating gives CASSAGARGSSGNTIYF. Supplemented by reference TRBV9 and TRBJ1-3, the full variable domain reads DSGVTQTPKHLITATGQRVTLRCSPRSGDLSVYWYQQSLDQGLQFLIQYYNGEERAKGNILERFSAQQFPDLHSELNLSSLELGDSALYFCASSAGARGSSGNTIYFGEGSWLTVV.

This rearrangement joins TRBV5-6 to TRBJ1-4; TRBD1 agrees at 8 bases. CDR3 length equals 14 residues. Trimming cost V 2 bases and J 7 bases; bases outside gene matches: 4. Germline CDR1 SGHDT, CDR2 YYEEEE. The CDR3 DNA follows: TGTGCCAGCAGCTTCGGGACAGGTCCTGAAAAACTGTTTTTT. Encoded protein: CASSFGTGPEKLFF.

The chain links TRBV2 to TRBJ1-2, with D uncertain. The CDR3 is made up of 14 amino acids. Per germline, CDR1 SNHLY and CDR2 FYNNEI. V shed 1 base and J shed 0 bases, with 6 bases lying between them. The CDR3 coding sequence is TGTGCCAGCAGTGAAGACAGATCTAACTATGGCTACACCTTC. Translated: CASSEDRSNYGYTF.

This sequence joins TRBV19 and TRBJ1-2; 8 bases map to TRBD1. This CDR3 has 13 residues. V lost 5 bases, J lost 4 bases, and 3 bases stayed unmatched. Germline V gene lookup returns CDR1 LNHDA and CDR2 SQIVND (reference sequence). In DNA form, the CDR3 reads TGTGCCAGTAGTGCCGACAGGGGCTATGGCTACACCTTC. Its translation: CASSADRGYGYTF.

The CDR3 spells CASSPQNYGYTF. DNA of the CDR3: TGTGCCAGTAGTCCACAAAACTATGGCTACACCTTC. The chain couples TRBV19 to TRBJ1-2; no definite D call. The germline V and J ends were trimmed by 5 bases and 2 bases, with 6 bases remaining between them. Germline V gene data show CDR1 as LNHDA and CDR2 as SQIVND (reference sequence). The CDR3 length is 12 residues.

The rearrangement links TRBV21-1 to TRBJ1-1; the table names TRBD1, a call not compared with the DNA. TRBV21-1 is noted as a pseudogene. There are 14 residues in the CDR3. CDR3 loop: CASSKWGRDTEAFF. CDR3 DNA: TGTGCCAGCAGCAAATGGGGGCGCGACACTGAAGCTTTCTTT.